The rows below give T cell receptor beta chains drawn from one sample of a study of blood T cell repertoires in COVID-19. Some clones are missing from TCRdb's copy, which holds only in-frame ones; the method was immunoSEQ multiplex PCR. The sample consists of roughly 250,000 clones, about nine tenths of them appearing once. The sequenced sample consisted of PBMCs or T cells enriched from blood (not recorded which). Every receptor here comes from a woman aged 25 to 39 with acute COVID-19. Both conserved end residues are part of each CDR3. D genes are given only for firm matches. Clone size appears in some rows only: once, few, many, or a class for an expanded clone.

size	V	D	J	CDR3	DNA
once	TRBV3-1/TRBV3-2	-	TRBJ2-5	CASSQNYRRQETQYF	TGTGCCAGCAGCCAAAACTACAGGCGTCAAGAGACCCAGTACTTC
-	TRBV18	-	TRBJ1-4	CASSAPELQRGLFF	TGTGCCAGCTCAGCTCCGGAACTTCAGCGCGGGCTGTTTTTT
-	TRBV5-1	-	TRBJ1-5	CASRISTSTNQPQHF	TGCGCCAGCCGTATCTCAACATCGACAAATCAGCCCCAGCATTTT
-	TRBV5-8	-	TRBJ1-6	CASSFSGIAGAYNSPLHF	TGTGCCAGCAGCTTCTCCGGTATAGCCGGGGCCTATAATTCACCCCTCCACTTT
-	TRBV2	-	TRBJ2-7	CASSNEAATSYEQYF	TGTGCCAGCAGTAACGAGGCAGCCACTTCCTACGAGCAGTACTTC
-	TRBV2	TRBD1	TRBJ2-1	CANRGQVYNEQFF	TGTGCCAACCGAGGACAGGTCTACAATGAGCAGTTCTTC
-	TRBV7-2	-	TRBJ1-5	CASSLARGNQPQHF	TGTGCCAGCAGCTTAGCTCGGGGCAATCAGCCCCAGCATTTT
-	TRBV6-5	-	TRBJ2-7	CASSYPHAPGFGQYF	TGTGCCAGCAGTTACCCACACGCCCCAGGGTTCGGGCAGTACTTC
-	TRBV2	TRBD1	TRBJ2-1	CASSEISFPGGNDEQFF	TGTGCCAGCAGTGAAATTTCGTTCCCAGGGGGCAACGATGAGCAGTTCTTC
-	TRBV10-3	-	TRBJ2-7	CAISEFTGPYEQYF	TGTGCCATCAGTGAGTTCACAGGGCCCTACGAGCAGTACTTC
-	TRBV29-1	TRBD2	TRBJ2-1	CSVEGLLAGTLEFNEQFF	TGCAGCGTTGAAGGGTTACTAGCGGGGACCCTTGAATTCAATGAGCAGTTCTTC
-	TRBV27	-	TRBJ1-2	CASSFNDAGYGYTF	TGTGCCAGCAGTTTTAATGACGCGGGGTATGGCTACACCTTC
-	TRBV24-1	-	TRBJ2-1	CATSDPTREDEQFF	TGTGCCACCAGTGACCCGACTAGGGAAGATGAGCAGTTCTTC
-	TRBV25-1	-	TRBJ1-2	CATSLAGADYGYTF	TGTGCCACCTCGCTGGCAGGGGCGGACTATGGCTACACCTTC
-	TRBV10-1	TRBD2	TRBJ2-1	CASTFRLAGGQNEQFF	TGCGCCAGCACCTTCCGACTAGCGGGAGGTCAGAATGAGCAGTTCTTC
-	TRBV3-1/TRBV3-2	-	TRBJ2-3	CASSQWGQGTDTQYF	TGTGCCAGCAGCCAATGGGGCCAGGGGACAGATACGCAGTATTTT
few	TRBV13	TRBD1	TRBJ1-6	CASSHRTGHNSPLHF	TGTGCCAGCAGCCACCGGACAGGGCATAATTCACCCCTCCACTTT
-	TRBV28	-	TRBJ1-1	CASSALGGRDTEAFF	TGTGCCAGCAGCGCACTAGGGGGACGGGACACTGAAGCTTTCTTT
-	TRBV4-2	-	TRBJ1-6	CASSQDQGTYNSPLHF	TGTGCCAGCAGCCAAGATCAGGGTACCTATAATTCACCCCTCCACTTT
-	TRBV28	TRBD2	TRBJ2-7	CASKTSGRRSEQYF	TGTGCCAGCAAGACTAGCGGGAGACGAAGTGAGCAGTACTTC
-	TRBV19	TRBD1	TRBJ2-7	CASSSSGTGGSEQYF	TGTGCCAGTAGCTCCTCCGGGACAGGGGGCAGCGAGCAGTACTTC
once	TRBV7-3	TRBD2	TRBJ2-1	CASSLLGGRGGNEQFF	TGTGCCAGCAGCTTACTCGGCGGGAGGGGTGGGAATGAGCAGTTCTTC
-	TRBV5-1	-	TRBJ2-3	CASSYGSGGTDTQYF	TGCGCCAGCAGCTACGGATCCGGGGGCACAGATACGCAGTATTTT
-	TRBV11-2	TRBD1	TRBJ1-2	CASSRGQGPNYGYTF	TGTGCCAGCAGCCGGGGACAGGGACCTAACTATGGCTACACCTTC
-	TRBV28	-	TRBJ2-4	CASSLPGVNIQYF	TGTGCCAGCAGTTTACCAGGGGTGAACATTCAGTACTTC
-	TRBV6-5	-	TRBJ2-5	CASSYAAPGDQETQYF	TGTGCCAGCAGTTATGCCGCACCGGGAGATCAAGAGACCCAGTACTTC
-	TRBV11-2	-	TRBJ2-6	CASSPVEGASSGANVLTF	TGTGCCAGCAGCCCCGTGGAGGGGGCCTCCTCTGGGGCCAACGTCCTGACTTTC
-	TRBV9	TRBD1	TRBJ1-2	CASSVDMAGQGSNYGYTF	TGTGCCAGCAGCGTAGACATGGCGGGACAGGGGTCCAACTATGGCTACACCTTC
once	TRBV4-2	TRBD1	TRBJ1-6	CASSQETGGFNSPLHF	TGTGCCAGCAGCCAAGAGACAGGGGGATTTAATTCACCCCTCCACTTT
-	TRBV4-1	-	TRBJ2-1	CASSQVRGGGENEQFF	TGCGCCAGCAGCCAAGTCCGGGGTGGGGGCGAGAATGAGCAGTTCTTC
-	TRBV29-1	-	TRBJ2-6	CSVSLSSGANVLTF	TGCAGCGTCTCGCTGAGCTCTGGGGCCAACGTCCTGACTTTC
-	TRBV19	-	TRBJ1-5	CASSPETLSNQPQHF	TGTGCCAGTAGCCCTGAGACTCTTAGCAATCAGCCCCAGCATTTT
few	TRBV19	-	TRBJ1-5	CASSMATDRNQPQHF	TGTGCCAGTAGTATGGCTACGGACAGAAATCAGCCCCAGCATTTT
-	TRBV5-1	-	TRBJ2-3	CASSYSGDGTDTQYF	TGCGCCAGCAGCTACTCAGGGGATGGTACAGATACGCAGTATTTT
-	TRBV7-2	-	TRBJ1-2	CASSLDPGNYGYTF	TGTGCCAGCAGCTTAGATCCGGGAAATTATGGCTACACCTTC
-	TRBV7-9	TRBD2	TRBJ2-1	CASSLANPRSGGNNEQFF	TGTGCCAGCAGCTTAGCCAACCCGAGGAGCGGGGGGAATAATGAGCAGTTCTTC
once	TRBV19	-	TRBJ1-4	CASSIPLGVNEKLFF	TGTGCCAGTAGTATTCCGCTAGGGGTAAATGAAAAACTGTTTTTT
-	TRBV9	-	TRBJ1-6	CASSPTRGAVNSPLHF	TGTGCCAGCAGCCCCACCCGGGGGGCCGTGAATTCACCCCTCCACTTT